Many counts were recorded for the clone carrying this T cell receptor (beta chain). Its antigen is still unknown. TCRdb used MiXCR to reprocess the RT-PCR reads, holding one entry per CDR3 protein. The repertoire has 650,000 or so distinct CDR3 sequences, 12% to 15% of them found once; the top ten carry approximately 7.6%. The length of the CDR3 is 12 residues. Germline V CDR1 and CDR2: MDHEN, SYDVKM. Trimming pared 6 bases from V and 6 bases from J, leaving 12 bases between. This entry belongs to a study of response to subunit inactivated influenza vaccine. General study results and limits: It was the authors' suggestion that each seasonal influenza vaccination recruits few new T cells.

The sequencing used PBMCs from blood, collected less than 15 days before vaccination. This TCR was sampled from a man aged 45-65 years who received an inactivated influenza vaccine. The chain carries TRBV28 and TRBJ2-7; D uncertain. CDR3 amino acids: CASSPHPAEQYF. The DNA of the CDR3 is TGTGCCAGCAGCCCTCATCCGGCCGAGCAGTACTTC.